The clone carrying this TCR beta chain appeared a few times. Between the trimmed V and J ends, which lost 3 bases and 5 bases, there was a span of 13 bases. CDR3 length equals 15 residues. Germline V gives CDR1 KGHSH, CDR2 LQKENI. The sample originates from a study of control samples from healthy donors and cancer patients. Assay used: immunoSEQ multiplex PCR; TCRdb lists only in-frame clones, some missing. The table lists about 86,000 clones, roughly nine tenths of them singletons. This receptor was taken from a woman aged 45-65 years with colorectal cancer. Material for sequencing was PBMCs. This chain uses TRBV18 with TRBJ1-4; weak D call: TRBD1 (6 bases). CDR3 coding DNA: TGTGCCAGCTCACCGAACAGGGACCCCAATGAAAAACTGTTTTTT. This gives the protein CASSPNRDPNEKLFF.